Below are 26 T cell receptor beta chains sequenced from a single sample in a study of blood T cell repertoires in COVID-19 (dated by TCRdb to 2020 to 2021). The library came from the immunoSEQ multiplex PCR assay. This immuneACCESS table, as held by TCRdb, lists in-frame sequences with V and J called but not all clones. Of the missing ones, under half trace to an unresolved V gene in checked studies; the others have no known cause. The table for this sample lists about 88,000 clones; approximately 91% of them were counted only once. 2.9% of the sample is in the top ten clones. The sample was peripheral blood. These receptors were obtained from a woman over 75 with acute or convalescent COVID-19.

The rearrangement joins TRBV4-3 to TRBJ2-2, with D possibly being TRBD2 (6 bases). The V and J ends lost 0 bases and 0 bases respectively, with 14 bases between them. Germline V gene data show CDR1 as LGHNA and CDR2 as YSLEER. This CDR3 has 18 amino acids. The CDR3 nucleotides read TGCGCCAGCAGCCAAGAGCCCGGCGGGGCAGCGAACACCGGGGAGCTGTTTTTT. Translation: CASSQEPGGAANTGELFF.

The chain is built from TRBV19 and TRBJ1-1; 8 bases line up with TRBD1. This CDR3 spans 14 amino acids. With V trimmed by 3 bases and J by 8 bases, 8 bases remained unmatched. Per germline, CDR1 LNHDA and CDR2 SQIVND (reference sequence). The CDR3 coding sequence is TGTGCCAGTAGTATTCAGGGGGCGTCGGGAGAAGCTTTCTTT. Its protein product is CASSIQGASGEAFF. Full variable domain (rest looked up from reference TRBV19 and TRBJ1-1): DGGITQSPKYLFRKEGQNVTLSCEQNLNHDAMYWYRQDPGQGLRLIYYSQIVNDFQKGDIAEGYSVSREKKESFPLTVTSAQKNPTAFYLCASSIQGASGEAFFGQGTRLTVV.

This clone was found once. The chain uses TRBV9 and TRBJ2-2; D might be TRBD1 (5 bases). The CDR3 consists of 13 residues. CDR1 is SGDLS, CDR2 YYNGEE, per germline. Trimming pared 5 bases from V and 6 bases from J, leaving 11 bases between. The CDR3 DNA sequence: TGTGCCAGCAGTATAGACAGCCCCGGGGAGCTGTTTTTT. It encodes CASSIDSPGELFF.

This rearrangement joins TRBV11-2 to TRBJ1-3, with a weak D call TRBD1 (5 bases). The length of the CDR3 is 15 residues. Germline lookup yields CDR1 SGHAT and CDR2 FQNNGV. V lost 3 bases to trimming and J lost 2 bases, with 11 bases between them. The chain's CDR3 is CASSLGGTTGNTIYF. The CDR3 DNA sequence: TGTGCCAGCAGCTTGGGCGGGACCACTGGAAACACCATATATTTT.

A few counts support this clone. One end of the junction fails to match germline, which may point to a read error. This chain uses TRBV15 with TRBJ2-7, with D perhaps matching TRBD2 (5 bases). The CDR3 extends over 14 amino acids. CDR1 and CDR2 (germline): LNHNV, YYDKDF (reference sequence). The CDR3 nucleotides are TGTGCCACCAGCCGAGAGGGAGCTGGCTACGAGCAGTACTTC. The encoded protein is CATSREGAGYEQYF. Based on the CDR3 plus reference TRBV15 and TRBJ2-7, the full variable domain is DAMVIQNPRYQVTQFGKPVTLSCSQTLNHNVMYWYQQKSSQAPKLLFHYYDKDFNNEADTPDNFQSRRPNTSFCFLDIRSPGLGDTAMYLCATSREGAGYEQYFGPGTRLTVT.

The chain uses TRBV7-6 and TRBJ2-3; unclear D gene. Germline assignment: CDR1 SGHVS and CDR2 FNYEAQ. Trimming took off 2 bases at V and 2 bases at J, with 11 bases between the two ends. This CDR3 is built from 15 residues. Here the CDR3 reads CASSLLAQTTDTQYF. Written as DNA, the CDR3 is TGTGCCAGCAGCTTATTGGCACAGACCACAGATACGCAGTATTTT.

V gene TRBV27 combines with J gene TRBJ2-2, with D hard to call. Germline V lookup: CDR1 MNHEY, CDR2 SMNVEV (reference sequence). V lost 3 bases and J 0 bases, leaving 14 bases between the germline ends. The CDR3 is 17 amino acids. CDR3 protein: CASSFRLDTTNTGELFF. CDR3 sequence (DNA): TGTGCCAGCAGTTTTCGTCTAGATACCACGAACACCGGGGAGCTGTTTTTT.

Only one count was recorded for this clone. This chain uses TRBV3-1 (or the pseudogene TRBV3-2) with TRBJ2-7; 7 nucleotides align to TRBD2. CDR1 and CDR2 from the germline V gene are LGHDT and YNNKEL (reference sequence). V was clipped by 2 bases and J by 3 bases; unmatched bases: 7. This CDR3 has 15 amino acids. The CDR3 loop is CASSQNAGDFYEQYF. DNA for the CDR3: TGTGCCAGCAGCCAAAACGCGGGGGATTTCTACGAGCAGTACTTC.

The gene calls are TRBV4-3 and TRBJ1-2; 11 bases align to TRBD1. From germline, CDR1 is LGHNA and CDR2 YSLEER. There are 16 residues in the CDR3. V shed 0 bases, J shed 7 bases, and the junction held 7 bases outside the gene matches. The CDR3 region has the DNA TGCGCCAGCAGCCAAGAAACGGGGGACAGGGGGTTTGGCTACACCTTC. This codes for CASSQETGDRGFGYTF.

J is TRBJ1-6 and V is TRBV15, with D perhaps TRBD1 (6 bases). The CDR3 runs 15 residues. The V end was cut by 0 bases, the J end by 6 bases, with 9 bases between. CDR1 is LNHNV, CDR2 YYDKDF, per germline (reference sequence). The CDR3 sequence: CATSREQGSNSPLHF. The CDR3 DNA is TGTGCCACCAGCAGAGAGCAGGGGAGTAATTCACCCCTCCACTTT. The whole variable domain, filled in from reference TRBV15 and TRBJ1-6, reads DAMVIQNPRYQVTQFGKPVTLSCSQTLNHNVMYWYQQKSSQAPKLLFHYYDKDFNNEADTPDNFQSRRPNTSFCFLDIRSPGLGDTAMYLCATSREQGSNSPLHFGNGTRLTVT.

This CDR3 reads CASSLGWEVTEAFF. The CDR3 nucleotides read TGCGCCAGCAGCCTAGGGTGGGAGGTCACTGAAGCTTTCTTT. The chain employs TRBV5-1 and TRBJ1-1; no clear D. Germline V lookup: CDR1 SGHRS, CDR2 YFSETQ. V was shortened by 4 bases and J by 4 bases, with 14 bases between the two germline ends. This CDR3 spans 14 amino acids.

The chain carries TRBV19 and TRBJ2-2; D is unclear. V was trimmed by 5 bases and J by 0 bases, leaving 13 bases between them. This CDR3 region has 16 residues. CDR1 LNHDA and CDR2 SQIVND come from the germline V gene (reference sequence). The CDR3 DNA follows: TGTGCCAGTAGTCCTCGCAGGATCCCGAACACCGGGGAGCTGTTTTTT. It encodes CASSPRRIPNTGELFF.

The chain links TRBV11-2 to TRBJ2-7; tentative D call: TRBD1 (5 bases). CDR1 is SGHAT, CDR2 FQNNGV, per germline. The CDR3 contains 13 residues. Trimming shortened V by 5 bases and J by 2 bases, and 10 bases separated the two germline ends. CDR3 residues: CASSRDRTYEQYF. For the CDR3, the DNA is TGTGCCAGCAGCCGAGACAGAACCTACGAGCAGTACTTC.

A single count supports this clone. The gene calls are TRBV25-1 and TRBJ2-2; D is uncertain. The CDR3 contains 11 residues. Germline values: CDR1 MGHDK, CDR2 SYGVNS. Trimming removed 7 bases from V and 8 bases from J, with 8 bases in between. This CDR3 reads CASTEAGELFF. The CDR3 DNA follows: TGTGCCAGCACCGAGGCGGGGGAGCTGTTTTTT.

The chain joins TRBV9 to TRBJ1-1; D may be TRBD1 (5 bases). Germline loops: CDR1 SGDLS, CDR2 YYNGEE. The V and J ends lost 0 bases and 7 bases respectively, with 10 bases between them. CDR3 length equals 13 residues. The CDR3 DNA reads as TGTGCCAGCAGCGTAGTCAGGGCCAATGAAGCTTTCTTT. Amino acids: CASSVVRANEAFF.

This clone was found once. This chain links TRBV4-2 with TRBJ1-5; 7 nucleotides line up with TRBD1. Germline V gene sequence: CDR1 LGHNA, CDR2 YNFKEQ. The V and J ends lost 0 bases and 2 bases, in that order; junction bases with no gene match: 1. The CDR3 covers 15 residues. The CDR3 loop reads CASSQETGGNQPQHF. Here the CDR3 DNA reads TGTGCCAGCAGCCAAGAAACAGGGGGCAATCAGCCCCAGCATTTT.

The genes are TRBV27 and TRBJ1-1; D may be TRBD1 (6 bases). Germline V gene data show CDR1 as MNHEY and CDR2 as SMNVEV (reference sequence). This CDR3 is built from 15 residues. Deletions cut 4 bases from V and 7 bases from J, with 19 bases between. This CDR3 is CASSYRVHGGYEAFF. CDR3 DNA sequence: TGTGCCAGCAGTTACAGGGTACACGGCGGGTATGAAGCTTTCTTT.

V and J are TRBV2 and TRBJ2-1, with TRBD1 matching over 10 bases. CDR3 size: 16 residues. V dropped 2 bases and J dropped 2; count of bases not matched to a gene: 3. Germline lookup yields CDR1 SNHLY and CDR2 FYNNEI. CDR3 residues: CASSEYGTGAYNEQFF. In nucleotides, the CDR3 is TGTGCCAGCAGTGAATATGGGACAGGGGCCTACAATGAGCAGTTCTTC.

This clone showed up just a few times. A read error may produce the germline difference seen at one junction end. The gene calls are TRBV7-7 and TRBJ2-1; D is perhaps TRBD2 (7 bases). The CDR3 is 14 amino acids. Germline CDR1 reads SSHAT; CDR2 reads FNYEAQ (reference sequence). The CDR3 DNA follows: TGTGCTAGCAGCAGAGGGAGGGGGAACAATGAGCAGTTCTTC. It encodes CASSRGRGNNEQFF. Full variable domain (rest looked up from reference TRBV7-7 and TRBJ2-1): GAGVSQSPRYKVTKRGQDVTLRCDPISSHATLYWYQQALGQGPEFLTYFNYEAQPDKSGLPSDRFSAERPEGSISTLTIQRTEQRDSAMYRCASSRGRGNNEQFFGPGTRLTVL.

The chain joins TRBV18 to TRBJ2-5; possibly TRBD1 for D (6 bases). The CDR3 has 15 amino acids. The germline V gene encodes CDR1 KGHSH and CDR2 LQKENI. Trimming took 3 bases from V and 2 from J, leaving 13 bases between them. CDR3 bases: TGTGCCAGCTCACCGACAGGTATCTCTCAAGAGACCCAGTACTTC. It codes for CASSPTGISQETQYF.

V usage is TRBV27 and J usage is TRBJ1-1, with 8 bases matching TRBD1. V lost 5 bases to trimming and J lost 1 base; unmatched junction nucleotides: 6. This CDR3 spans 15 amino acids. Germline V CDR1 and CDR2: MNHEY, SMNVEV (reference sequence). The CDR3 bases are TGTGCCAGCAGTACCTTTGGACAGGGGAACACTGAAGCTTTCTTT. Amino acids: CASSTFGQGNTEAFF.

This clone appeared a single time. The chain links TRBV11-2 to TRBJ1-4, with TRBD1 as a possible D gene (5 bases). The CDR3 extends over 16 amino acids. V dropped 5 bases and J dropped 4 bases, with 17 bases sitting between them. Looked up from germline, CDR1 is SGHAT and CDR2 is FQNNGV. CDR3 residues: CASSPGGGHDNEKLFF. In DNA form, the CDR3 reads TGTGCCAGCAGCCCTGGGGGGGGTCACGATAATGAAAAACTGTTTTTT.

The rearrangement uses TRBV6-5 and TRBJ1-2; 7 bases map to TRBD1. CDR1 and CDR2 from the germline V gene are MNHEY and SVGAGI. This CDR3 has 13 residues. V dropped 6 bases and J dropped 7; count of bases not matched to a gene: 8. The CDR3 protein is CASSPGTVPGYTF. The CDR3 nucleotides are TGTGCCAGCAGCCCGGGGACAGTCCCTGGCTACACCTTC.

The rearrangement links TRBV4-3 to TRBJ2-5; 8 nucleotides line up with TRBD2. There are 15 residues in the CDR3. Losses at the gene ends were 0 bases for V and 4 bases for J; bases not matched to a gene: 4. CDR1 and CDR2 (germline): LGHNA, YSLEER. The CDR3 loop reads CASSQDRGLVETQYF. CDR3 in DNA: TGCGCCAGCAGCCAAGATCGGGGACTAGTAGAGACCCAGTACTTC.

The rearrangement uses TRBV7-9 and TRBJ1-6; D call uncertain. The length of the CDR3 is 14 residues. Germline V gives CDR1 SEHNR, CDR2 FQNEAQ (reference sequence). Trimming left V 1 base short and J 6 bases short, with 7 bases between. CDR3 coding DNA: TGTGCCAGCAGCTTAGGAGCGTCTAATTCACCCCTCCACTTT. It codes for CASSLGASNSPLHF.

The chain couples TRBV6-4 to TRBJ2-3; no clear D. V shed 4 bases and J shed 4 bases, with 21 bases lying between them. CDR1 and CDR2 from the germline V gene are MRHNA and SNTAGT. This CDR3 region has 17 residues. The CDR3 DNA reads TGTGCCAGCAGTGCCGGAGCTTTCGGATCTTTTCCAGATACGCAGTATTTT. Its protein is CASSAGAFGSFPDTQYF.